Following are 25 T cell receptor beta chains from one sample sequenced in a study of a mutant IDH1 vaccine in newly diagnosed glioma. These receptors have no identified antigens. Time point here: week 11, during vaccination. Every vaccine dose comprised 300 ug of mutant IDH1 20-mer peptide plus topical imiquimod. Assay used: immunoSEQ multiplex PCR; TCRdb lists only in-frame clones, some missing. The table has 45,000 to 65,000 clones, roughly 90% seen once. Sequencing used PBMCs, obtained from a glioma patient whose treatment included an IDH1 peptide vaccine. Source of these receptors: a man aged 45-65 years with glioma.

The chain is built from TRBV30 and TRBJ2-2; TRBD2 matches at 8 bases. The CDR3 has 15 residues. Germline V gene sequence: CDR1 GTSNPN, CDR2 SVGIG (reference sequence). V lost 4 bases and J lost 1; bases outside the gene matches: 5. The CDR3 spells CAWIALAGNTGELFF. CDR3 DNA sequence: TGTGCCTGGATAGCTCTAGCGGGGAACACCGGGGAGCTGTTTTTT.

This clone was seen once. The chain carries TRBV18 and TRBJ2-7; D gene unclear. This CDR3 comprises 14 residues. CDR1 and CDR2 (germline): KGHSH, LQKENI. V dropped 6 bases and J dropped 6 bases, with 18 bases sitting between them. The CDR3 sequence: CASSLKGPPSEQYF. CDR3 DNA: TGTGCCAGCTCCCTTAAGGGTCCTCCTTCCGAGCAGTACTTC.

The chain couples TRBV7-2 to TRBJ2-3; TRBD1 or TRBD2 may be the D gene (6 bases each). V was trimmed by 0 bases and J by 6 bases, leaving 13 bases between them. CDR1 and CDR2 (germline): SGHTA, FQGNSA. This CDR3 is 15 amino acids long. The CDR3 region has the DNA TGTGCCAGCAGCTTAGCTTCCGGGGGCGTGGATACGCAGTATTTT. Amino acid sequence: CASSLASGGVDTQYF. The full variable domain, completed using reference TRBV7-2 and TRBJ2-3, is GAGVSQSPSNKVTEKGKDVELRCDPISGHTALYWYRQSLGQGLEFLIYFQGNSAPDKSGLPSDRFSAERTGGSVSTLTIQRTQQEDSAVYLCASSLASGGVDTQYFGPGTRLTVL.

J is TRBJ2-7 and V is TRBV6-1; D gene ambiguous. The CDR3 consists of 12 residues. The V gene lost 11 bases and the J gene lost 4 bases, with 15 bases spanning the gap. CDR1 and CDR2 from the germline V gene are MNHNS and SASEGT. The CDR3 reads CAVAPQVYEQYF. In DNA form, the CDR3 reads TGTGCCGTCGCGCCCCAGGTGTACGAGCAGTACTTC.

The chain carries TRBV19 and TRBJ1-5; D possibly corresponds to TRBD1 (5 bases). Trimming took off 6 bases at V and 3 bases at J, with 12 bases between the two ends. Looked up from germline, CDR1 is LNHDA and CDR2 is SQIVND (reference sequence). There are 14 residues in the CDR3. The DNA of the CDR3 is TGTGCCAGTAGAAGGCAGGGCACCAATCAGCCCCAGCATTTT. Encoded protein: CASRRQGTNQPQHF.

The gene calls are TRBV6-5 and TRBJ2-5; D may be TRBD2 (6 bases). This CDR3 has 13 amino acids. Trimming cost V 6 bases and J 9 bases, with 17 bases left between them. Germline V gene lookup returns CDR1 MNHEY and CDR2 SVGAGI. This CDR3 reads CASSHDSRGSQYF. DNA of the CDR3: TGTGCCAGCAGCCATGACAGCCGGGGGTCCCAGTACTTC.

This chain uses TRBV7-2 with TRBJ2-5; D is unclear. CDR1 and CDR2 (germline): SGHTA, FQGNSA. V was shortened by 0 bases and J by 7 bases, with 6 bases between the two germline ends. This CDR3 is built from 12 residues. CDR3 in DNA: TGTGCCAGCAGCTTAGCGGTCCCGACCCAGTACTTC. Translated, it gives CASSLAVPTQYF.

This chain joins TRBV5-5 and TRBJ1-1; possible D gene TRBD1, 5 bases. V lost 3 bases to trimming and J lost 0 bases, with 12 bases between them. This CDR3 has 15 residues. Germline lookup yields CDR1 SGHKS and CDR2 YYEKEE (reference sequence). The CDR3 nucleotides are TGTGCCAGCAGCTCTCCTGGGACGGTGAACACTGAAGCTTTCTTT. Translated, it gives CASSSPGTVNTEAFF.

The V gene is TRBV4-3, the J gene TRBJ2-3; 10 bases agree with TRBD2. Germline values: CDR1 LGHNA, CDR2 YSLEER. The CDR3 loop spans 15 amino acids. V shed 0 bases, J shed 4 bases, and the junction held 1 base outside the gene matches. CDR3 nucleotide sequence: TGCGCCAGCAGCCAAGAAAGCGGGGGGGCAGATACGCAGTATTTT. Protein sequence: CASSQESGGADTQYF.

The chain couples TRBV4-2 to TRBJ2-3; the D is unclear. V lost 5 bases and J 10 bases, leaving 13 bases between the germline ends. The germline gives CDR1 LGHNA, CDR2 YNFKEQ. This CDR3 comprises 12 residues. The CDR3 DNA reads as TGTGCCAGCAGCGAAAATCCTTCGGCGCAGTATTTT. It encodes CASSENPSAQYF.

This CDR3 is CASRTGGLDTEAFF. The CDR3 bases are TGTGCCAGCAGAACAGGGGGATTGGACACTGAAGCTTTCTTT. The chain carries TRBV7-9 and TRBJ1-1, with 8 bases that match TRBD1. CDR1 and CDR2 (germline): SEHNR, FQNEAQ (reference sequence). CDR3 length equals 14 residues. The junction had 6 bases not matched to a gene; V was cut back by 6 bases and J by 3 bases.

This chain links TRBV30 with TRBJ2-3; no definite D call. The germline CDR1 and CDR2 sequences are GTSNPN and SVGIG (reference sequence). The CDR3 is 14 amino acids. V was clipped by 0 bases and J by 1 base, with 8 bases between them. The CDR3 sequence: CAWSVWQGTDTQYF. The CDR3 nucleotides read TGTGCCTGGAGTGTATGGCAGGGCACAGATACGCAGTATTTT.

The chain recombines TRBV28 with TRBJ1-5; D gene unclear. The length of the CDR3 is 13 residues. The germline gives CDR1 MDHEN, CDR2 SYDVKM. With 7 bases removed from V and 5 bases from J, the gap between germline ends came to 12 bases. The CDR3 protein is CASTQVGYQPQHF. The CDR3 bases are TGTGCCAGCACCCAGGTCGGGTATCAGCCCCAGCATTTT.

The V gene is TRBV28, the J gene TRBJ1-6; D is uncertain. Germline CDR1 and CDR2: MDHEN and SYDVKM. V lost 2 bases, J lost 7 bases, and 15 bases lay in between. CDR3 length: 16 residues. CDR3 DNA: TGTGCCAGCAGTTTAGAAGTTAGGCCTGGCAATTCACCCCTCCACTTT. Protein: CASSLEVRPGNSPLHF.

This chain joins TRBV25-1 and TRBJ2-1, with D unclear. Germline-derived CDR1 and CDR2 are MGHDK and SYGVNS. The CDR3 contains 11 residues. The germline V and J ends were trimmed by 8 bases and 10 bases, with 12 bases remaining between them. CDR3 sequence: CASAPGNEQFF. CDR3 sequence (DNA): TGTGCCAGCGCTCCTGGGAACGAGCAGTTCTTC.

The chain links TRBV5-1 to TRBJ1-5; 8 bases are a match to TRBD1. The germline V gene has CDR1 SGHRS and CDR2 YFSETQ. The J segment lost 7 bases and the V segment lost 0 bases, leaving 6 bases of the junction unmatched. The CDR3 runs 15 residues. CDR3 region: CASSLGTGREQPQHF. The CDR3 DNA sequence: TGCGCCAGCAGCTTGGGGACAGGGAGGGAACAGCCCCAGCATTTT.

CDR3 DNA sequence: TGCGCCAGCAGCCCCCCAGGGGACGAGCAGTACTTC. Translation: CASSPPGDEQYF. The chain combines TRBV4-1 with TRBJ2-7, with D tentatively TRBD1 (6 bases). The V and J ends lost 4 bases and 5 bases respectively, with 9 bases between them. The CDR3 covers 12 residues. The V gene's germline CDR1 is MGHRA and CDR2 YSYEKL.

This clone has a single count. The chain couples TRBV29-1 to TRBJ2-1; 8 bases match TRBD2. V dropped 7 bases and J dropped 1; count of bases not matched to a gene: 12. This CDR3 is built from 16 residues. Germline V CDR1 and CDR2: SQVTM, ANQGSEA. The DNA of the CDR3 is TGCAGCGCTTGGGGGGCGGGAGGCCTTTCCTACAATGAGCAGTTCTTC. As protein: CSAWGAGGLSYNEQFF.

V is TRBV19 and J is TRBJ1-4; 9 bases match TRBD1. There are 14 residues in the CDR3. V was pared by 10 bases and J by 5 bases, with 8 bases of the junction left unmatched. Germline lookup yields CDR1 LNHDA and CDR2 SQIVND (reference sequence). The CDR3 bases are TGTGCCACTAGGCCGGGACAGGGAAATGAAAAACTGTTTTTT. Protein: CATRPGQGNEKLFF.

The chain combines TRBV6-6 with TRBJ2-7, with TRBD1 identical over 12 bases. J lost 7 bases, V lost 5 bases, and 12 bases had no gene match. This CDR3 comprises 16 residues. Germline V gene lookup returns CDR1 MNHNY and CDR2 SVGAGI (reference sequence). CDR3 DNA sequence: TGTGCCAGCAGTGCCCGGGACAGGGGGCCGAGATCGGAGCAGTACTTC. This codes for CASSARDRGPRSEQYF.

The chain couples TRBV28 to TRBJ1-5; TRBD1 agrees at 8 bases. In germline, CDR1 is MDHEN, CDR2 SYDVKM. This CDR3 contains 15 residues. The V gene end was trimmed by 6 bases and the J gene end by 0 bases; junction bases not matched to a gene: 4. The CDR3: CASRNRGNSNQPQHF. For the CDR3, the DNA is TGTGCCAGCAGAAACAGGGGGAATAGCAATCAGCCCCAGCATTTT. Filled out from reference TRBV28 and TRBJ1-5, the complete variable domain reads DVKVTQSSRYLVKRTGEKVFLECVQDMDHENMFWYRQDPGLGLRLIYFSYDVKMKEKGDIPEGYSVSREKKERFSLILESASTNQTSMYLCASRNRGNSNQPQHFGDGTRLSIL.

V is TRBV2 and J is TRBJ2-5, with 9 bases lining up with TRBD1. The germline CDR1 and CDR2 sequences are SNHLY and FYNNEI. This CDR3 has 14 amino acids. The junction had 3 bases not matched to a gene; V was cut back by 5 bases and J by 2 bases. The CDR3 DNA reads TGTGCCAGCAGTCCGGACAGGGGACAAGAGACCCAGTACTTC. Amino acids: CASSPDRGQETQYF.

This clone was seen only once. The chain combines TRBV29-1 with TRBJ1-1; weak D call: TRBD1 (6 bases). The CDR3 length is 10 residues. Germline CDR1 SQVTM, CDR2 ANQGSEA. V lost 5 bases and J 8 bases, leaving 9 bases between the germline ends. The CDR3 region has the DNA TGCAGCGTTTCCGGACAGGAAGCTTTCTTT. As protein: CSVSGQEAFF.

A single count supports this clone. The chain has TRBV29-1 and TRBJ2-7, with TRBD2 identical over 9 bases. The CDR3 covers 15 residues. J gave up 5 bases and V 4 bases, and 12 bases lay outside the gene matches. Germline assignment: CDR1 SQVTM and CDR2 ANQGSEA. For the CDR3, the DNA is TGCAGCGTTGCATCTAGCGGGAATTCGGGCCACGAGCAGTACTTC. Its protein product is CSVASSGNSGHEQYF.

In DNA form, the CDR3 reads TGTGCCTGGAGGAACAGTACCTACGAGCAGTACTTC. It yields the protein CAWRNSTYEQYF. The V call is TRBV30, the J call TRBJ2-7, with D unresolved. This CDR3 comprises 12 residues. The germline CDR1 and CDR2 sequences are GTSNPN and SVGIG (reference sequence). V gave up 3 bases and J gave up 2 bases, with 8 bases separating them.